This T cell receptor beta chain was retrieved from a study of blood T cell repertoires in COVID-19. For the study at large: From the United States, Italy and Spain came samples of acute and convalescent COVID-19. T cells, B-cell-depleted T cells, or PBMCs supplied cDNA or gDNA.

CDR1 and CDR2 (germline): SGHTA, FQGTGA. This CDR3 comprises 17 residues. Trimming removed 5 bases from V and 3 bases from J; junction bases left unmatched: 12. Study processing details: The assay estimated nucleated cells by amplifying reference gene primers. Using immunoSEQ multiplex PCR, the repertoire was profiled, and TCRdb retains in-frame clones only, with some absent. V, J and clone size reflect that table, while D and trimming were determined from the DNA. The sample holds some 150,000 clones; around 84% are singletons and the top ten take 5%. This receptor was obtained from a woman aged 50 to 65 with acute or convalescent COVID-19. Material: peripheral blood. The chain carries TRBV7-3 and TRBJ2-1; 8 nucleotides match TRBD2. The CDR3 nucleotides read TGTGCCAGCAGCCCGTTAATTGGGGCGGGGGGCTACAATGAGCAGTTCTTC. This translates into CASSPLIGAGGYNEQFF.